This TCR beta chain is drawn from a study of beta chain features in type 1 diabetes. For the study at large: Examination of sorted cells across all samples involved roughly 100 million cells. Findings and caveats of the study: Researchers could not determine here whether HLA type influences TCRB rearrangement.

By way of CD45RO/CCR7/CD25/CD127/CD95/CD27, the CD4+ regulatory, stem cell-like memory, central memory and naive cells were sorted. Per germline, CDR1 SEHNR and CDR2 FQNEAQ (reference sequence). V was trimmed by 2 bases and J by 8 bases, leaving 12 bases between them. The CDR3 extends over 13 amino acids. Comments on this clone: Its antigen is not identified.

Sequencing targeted expressed TCRB transcripts, as all isolated RNA had been reverse transcribed. The assay was immunoSEQ multiplex PCR, and TCRdb's table has in-frame clones only and misses some. The table has around 290,000 clones, about 8% seen once. The sample consisted of central memory CD4+ T cells from blood. The sequence came from a woman aged 18-29 years in good health. The chain joins TRBV7-9 to TRBJ1-2; D is unresolved. CDR3 in DNA: TGTGCCAGCAGCTTATATGCATCCCGGGGCTACACCTTC. Protein: CASSLYASRGYTF.